Presented here are 13 T cell receptor beta chains from one specimen sequenced in a study of identical twins. MiXCR was run by TCRdb on the 5' RACE reads, yielding one entry per CDR3 protein. The data contain 570,000 or so distinct CDR3 sequences, more than 9% of them seen just once; the ten biggest clones take up roughly 3%. This sample was shared with a second study, whose subject was yellow fever vaccine responses in identical twins.

The material sequenced was PBMCs. Every receptor here comes from a woman younger than 30 in good health.

The table lists this clonotype with many counts. The chain combines TRBV12-3 or TRBV12-4 with TRBJ1-1; no reliable D call. This CDR3 is built from 13 residues. Deletions cut 4 bases from V and 1 base from J, with 7 bases between. The CDR3 nucleotides read TGTGCCAGCAGTTCCCGGGAGAACACTGAAGCTTTCTTT. Residues: CASSSRENTEAFF.

The chain is built from TRBV9 and TRBJ2-7; D may be TRBD2 (6 bases). Germline lookup yields CDR1 SGDLS and CDR2 YYNGEE. The CDR3 runs to 14 residues. V gave up 3 bases and J gave up 6 bases, with 16 bases separating them. CDR3 amino acids: CASSGGSGGREQYF. Here the CDR3 DNA reads TGTGCCAGCAGCGGGGGCTCCGGAGGGCGCGAGCAGTACTTC.

V and J are TRBV6-5 and TRBJ2-5, with 7 bases matching TRBD1. V shed 2 bases and J 2 bases; nucleotides not matched to a gene: 14. Looked up from germline, CDR1 is MNHEY and CDR2 is SVGAGI. This CDR3 region has 18 residues. The DNA of the CDR3 is TGTGCCAGCAGTTACCCCCAAGGGGGCAGGCGGAATCAAGAGACCCAGTACTTC. It encodes CASSYPQGGRRNQETQYF.

In its sample, this clonotype was seen many times. DNA for the CDR3: TGTGCCAGCAGCGAGACCGGGACAGACACAGATACGCAGTATTTT. This sequence encodes CASSETGTDTDTQYF. The V gene is TRBV7-9, the J gene TRBJ2-3; 7 bases align to TRBD1. With V trimmed by 5 bases and J by 2 bases, 7 bases remained unmatched. The CDR3 is 15 residues long. The germline gives CDR1 SEHNR, CDR2 FQNEAQ (reference sequence). The full variable domain, with the rest looked up from reference TRBV7-9 and TRBJ2-3, is DTGVSQNPRHKITKRGQNVTFRCDPISEHNRLYWYRQTLGQGPEFLTYFQNEAQLEKSRLLSDRFSAERPKGSFSTLEIQRTEQGDSAMYLCASSETGTDTDTQYFGPGTRLTVL.

This clonotype has ten or more counts. The rearrangement joins TRBV7-2 to TRBJ2-3; 7 bases are a match to TRBD2. The CDR3 extends over 16 amino acids. Germline V CDR1 and CDR2: SGHTA, FQGNSA. Trimming at V came to 3 bases and at J to 5 bases, leaving 11 bases not matched to a gene. CDR3 in DNA: TGTGCCAGCAGCTTTCGGGGCGGGTCTAGCGGAGATACGCAGTATTTT. Amino acid sequence: CASSFRGGSSGDTQYF.

This clonotype appeared many times. This rearrangement joins TRBV6-5 to TRBJ1-5, with TRBD1 as a possible D gene (6 bases). Trimming removed 2 bases from V and 0 bases from J, with 20 bases in between. This CDR3 comprises 19 residues. Looked up from germline, CDR1 is MNHEY and CDR2 is SVGAGI. The CDR3 loop is CASSYPRGTRAYSNQPQHF. DNA of the CDR3: TGTGCCAGCAGTTACCCGCGGGGGACAAGGGCTTATAGCAATCAGCCCCAGCATTTT.

This clonotype was recorded a few times. This rearrangement joins TRBV5-6 to TRBJ2-2; TRBD2 might be the D (5 bases). The CDR3 consists of 16 residues. Trimming removed 7 bases from V and 0 bases from J, with 16 bases in between. CDR1 SGHDT and CDR2 YYEEEE come from the germline V gene. The CDR3 loop is CASDLGGLPNTGELFF. For the CDR3, the DNA is TGTGCCAGCGACCTCGGCGGACTGCCGAACACCGGGGAGCTGTTTTTT. Combining the CDR3 with reference TRBV5-6 and TRBJ2-2 gives the whole variable domain DAGVTQSPTHLIKTRGQQVTLRCSPKSGHDTVSWYQQALGQGPQFIFQYYEEEERQRGNFPDRFSGHQFPNYSSELNVNALLLGDSALYLCASDLGGLPNTGELFFGEGSRLTVL.

This clonotype was seen ten or more times. This chain connects TRBV4-3 to TRBJ1-5; D is undetermined. In germline, CDR1 is LGHNA, CDR2 YSLEER. V lost 0 bases, J lost 0 bases, and 6 bases lay in between. CDR3 length: 15 residues. CDR3 DNA sequence: TGCGCCAGCAGCCAAGAAAGGATTAGCAATCAGCCCCAGCATTTT. Translating it yields CASSQERISNQPQHF.

In this sample, this clonotype turned up a few times. This chain uses TRBV24-1 with TRBJ2-3; D perhaps matches TRBD1 (6 bases). The CDR3 runs to 15 residues. Germline CDR1 reads KGHDR; CDR2 reads SFDVKD. V lost 6 bases to trimming and J lost 2 bases, with 14 bases between them. The CDR3 DNA follows: TGTGCCACCAGTACCCGTCAGGGGTTCACAGATACGCAGTATTTT. Protein product: CATSTRQGFTDTQYF.

The table lists this clonotype with many counts. The chain combines TRBV6-1 with TRBJ2-3, with 11 positions matching TRBD2. This CDR3 region has 14 residues. The ends lost 6 bases at V and 5 bases at J; junction bases unmatched: 4. Germline V lookup: CDR1 MNHNS, CDR2 SASEGT. Here the CDR3 DNA reads TGTGCCAGCAGGCGACTAGCGGGATTAGATACGCAGTATTTT. Residues: CASRRLAGLDTQYF.

The chain carries TRBV9 and TRBJ2-5, with a tentative D call TRBD2 (5 bases). Germline V lookup: CDR1 SGDLS, CDR2 YYNGEE. The V end lost 4 bases, the J end lost 5 bases, and 21 bases lay between the germline ends. The CDR3 sequence is 16 residues long. DNA of the CDR3: TGTGCCAGCAGCTCCTACCTACACGGGGTTGAGGAGACCCAGTACTTC. Encoded protein: CASSSYLHGVEETQYF.

As concerns this clonotype: At one of its ends the junction is not consistent with the germline gene, which may arise from a read error. This chain joins TRBV7-7 and TRBJ2-2; tentatively, D is TRBD2 (6 bases). The germline CDR1 and CDR2 sequences are SSHAT and FNYEAQ (reference sequence). The CDR3 extends over 15 amino acids. CDR3 residues: CASSLAERNTGELFF. The CDR3 DNA reads TGTGCTAGCAGCTTAGCGGAAAGAAACACCGGGGAGCTGTTTTTT. The complete variable domain, with remaining parts taken from reference TRBV7-7 and TRBJ2-2, reads GAGVSQSPRYKVTKRGQDVTLRCDPISSHATLYWYQQALGQGPEFLTYFNYEAQPDKSGLPSDRFSAERPEGSISTLTIQRTEQRDSAMYRCASSLAERNTGELFFGEGSRLTVL.

The genes are TRBV7-9 and TRBJ2-7; 13 nucleotides align to TRBD2. V gave up 5 bases and J gave up 4 bases; unmatched junction bases: 5. The CDR3 runs to 15 residues. Germline V gene sequence: CDR1 SEHNR, CDR2 FQNEAQ (reference sequence). CDR3 sequence reads: CASSPRTSGGYEQYF. Written as DNA, the CDR3 is TGTGCCAGCAGCCCGAGGACTAGCGGGGGATACGAGCAGTACTTC.